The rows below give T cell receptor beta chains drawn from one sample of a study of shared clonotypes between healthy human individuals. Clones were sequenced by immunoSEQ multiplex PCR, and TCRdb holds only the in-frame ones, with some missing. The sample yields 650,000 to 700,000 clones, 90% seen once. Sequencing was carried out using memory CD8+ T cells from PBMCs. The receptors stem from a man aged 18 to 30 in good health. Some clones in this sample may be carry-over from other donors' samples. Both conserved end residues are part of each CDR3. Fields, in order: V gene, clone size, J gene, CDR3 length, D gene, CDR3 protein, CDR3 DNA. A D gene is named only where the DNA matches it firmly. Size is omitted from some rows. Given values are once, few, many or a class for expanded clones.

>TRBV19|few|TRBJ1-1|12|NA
CASIEDNSEAFF
TGTGCCAGTATCGAGGATAATAGCGAAGCTTTCTTT
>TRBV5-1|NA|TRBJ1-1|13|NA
CASSFLGASEAFF
TGCGCCAGCAGCTTCTTAGGGGCGTCTGAAGCTTTCTTT
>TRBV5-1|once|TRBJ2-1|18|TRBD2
CASSLGGTAGGYYNEQFF
TGCGCCAGCAGCTTGGGGGGTACGGCGGGAGGGTACTACAATGAGCAGTTCTTC
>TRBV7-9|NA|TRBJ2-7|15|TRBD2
CASSLVAGGAVEQYF
TGTGCCAGCAGCTTAGTAGCGGGAGGAGCGGTCGAGCAGTACTTC
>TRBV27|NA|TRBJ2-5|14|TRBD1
CASSAPGGLETQYF
TGTGCCAGCAGTGCGCCAGGGGGCTTGGAGACCCAGTACTTC
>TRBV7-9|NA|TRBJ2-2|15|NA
CASSLVGAERGELFF
TGTGCCAGCAGCTTAGTCGGGGCTGAACGCGGGGAGCTGTTTTTT
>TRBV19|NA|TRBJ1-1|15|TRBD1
CASSPRGGFATEAFF
TGTGCCAGTAGCCCCAGGGGGGGGTTTGCCACTGAAGCTTTCTTT
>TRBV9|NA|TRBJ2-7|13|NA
CASSVGHPDEQYF
TGTGCCAGCAGCGTAGGTCACCCAGACGAGCAGTACTTC
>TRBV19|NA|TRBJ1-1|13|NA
CASNTLGNTEAFF
TGTGCCAGTAACACCCTAGGGAACACTGAAGCTTTCTTT
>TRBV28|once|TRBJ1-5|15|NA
CASRGGGVSNQPQHF
TGTGCCAGCAGGGGGGGAGGGGTGAGCAATCAGCCCCAGCATTTT
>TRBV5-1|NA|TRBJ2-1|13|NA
CASSFNIYNEQFF
TGCGCCAGCAGCTTTAATATCTACAATGAGCAGTTCTTC
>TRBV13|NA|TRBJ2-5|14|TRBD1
CASSVRTGGETQYF
TGTGCCAGCAGCGTCCGGACAGGTGGGGAGACCCAGTACTTC
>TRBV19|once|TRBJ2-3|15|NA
CASSQLAANTDTQYF
TGTGCCAGTAGCCAGTTAGCGGCTAACACAGATACGCAGTATTTT
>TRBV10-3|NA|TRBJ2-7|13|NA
CASLEGGPYEQYF
TGTGCCTCCCTCGAGGGGGGCCCCTACGAGCAGTACTTC
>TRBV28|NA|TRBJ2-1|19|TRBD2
CASNPRSAGQGLSLAEQFF
TGTGCCAGCAACCCCAGATCAGCCGGGCAGGGACTATCATTGGCTGAGCAGTTCTTC
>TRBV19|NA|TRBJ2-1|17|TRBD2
CASSWTSGRARGNEQFF
TGTGCCAGTAGTTGGACTAGCGGGAGGGCCAGGGGCAATGAGCAGTTCTTC
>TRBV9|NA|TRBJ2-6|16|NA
CASSVEGRSGANVLTF
TGTGCCAGCAGCGTAGAGGGGCGCTCTGGGGCCAACGTCCTGACTTTC
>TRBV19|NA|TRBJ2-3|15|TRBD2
CASRTSGYGTDTQYF
TGTGCCAGTAGGACTAGCGGGTATGGCACAGATACGCAGTATTTT
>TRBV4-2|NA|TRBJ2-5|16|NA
CASSQVSRGIQETQYF
TGTGCCAGCAGCCAAGTCTCCAGGGGCATCCAAGAGACCCAGTACTTC
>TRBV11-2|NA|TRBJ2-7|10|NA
CASSEYEQYF
TGTGCCAGCAGCGAGTACGAGCAGTACTTC
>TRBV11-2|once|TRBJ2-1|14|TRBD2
CASSRQSAGGEQFF
TGTGCCAGCAGCCGTCAATCAGCGGGAGGGGAGCAGTTCTTC
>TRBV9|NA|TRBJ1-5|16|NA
CASSAHGSPGDQPQHF
TGTGCCAGCAGCGCCCACGGCAGCCCAGGGGATCAGCCCCAGCATTTT
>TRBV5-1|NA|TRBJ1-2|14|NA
CASSPDGANYGYTF
TGCGCCAGCAGCCCGGACGGAGCTAACTATGGCTACACCTTC
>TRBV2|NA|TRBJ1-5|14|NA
CASSERQGNQPQHF
TGTGCCAGCAGTGAGAGACAGGGCAATCAGCCCCAGCATTTT
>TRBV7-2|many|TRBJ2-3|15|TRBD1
CASSPETGYTDTQYF
TGTGCCAGCAGCCCGGAGACAGGGTACACAGATACGCAGTATTTT
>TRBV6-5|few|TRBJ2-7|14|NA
CASSEGDPILWQYF
TGTGCCAGCAGTGAAGGGGACCCCATCTTGTGGCAGTACTTC
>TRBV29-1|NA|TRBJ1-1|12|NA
CSVVGAAGEAFF
TGCAGCGTTGTAGGGGCCGCGGGTGAAGCTTTCTTT
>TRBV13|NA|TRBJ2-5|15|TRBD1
CASSPGQGGVETQYF
TGTGCCAGCAGCCCGGGACAGGGTGGGGTCGAGACCCAGTACTTC
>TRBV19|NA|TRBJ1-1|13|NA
CASSPGLNTEAFF
TGTGCCAGTAGCCCCGGTCTGAACACTGAAGCTTTCTTT
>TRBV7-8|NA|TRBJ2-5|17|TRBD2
CASSLGGVREVQETQYF
TGTGCCAGCAGCTTAGGCGGGGTTCGGGAGGTGCAAGAGACCCAGTACTTC
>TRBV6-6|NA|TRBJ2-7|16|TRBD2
CASSSRGLAGGYEQYF
TGTGCCAGCAGTTCAAGAGGACTAGCGGGAGGTTACGAGCAGTACTTC
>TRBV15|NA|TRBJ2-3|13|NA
CATTQGGVDTQYF
TGTGCCACCACCCAAGGCGGAGTAGATACGCAGTATTTT